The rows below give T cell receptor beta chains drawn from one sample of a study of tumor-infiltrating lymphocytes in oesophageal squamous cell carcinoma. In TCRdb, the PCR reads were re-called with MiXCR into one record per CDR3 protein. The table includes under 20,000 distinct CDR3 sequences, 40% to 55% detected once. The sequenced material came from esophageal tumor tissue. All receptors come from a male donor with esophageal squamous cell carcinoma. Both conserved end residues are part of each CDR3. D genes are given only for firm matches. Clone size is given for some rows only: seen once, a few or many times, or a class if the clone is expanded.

CDR3nt: TGTGCTAGCAGCTACGGGACTAGCGGCTACAATGAGCAGTACTTC; CDR3aa: CASSYGTSGYNEQYF; v_gene: TRBV7-6; d_gene: TRBD2; abundance: few; j_gene: TRBJ2-5
CDR3nt: TGTGCCAGCAGTCCCAGCGGGATCAGCACAGATACGCAGTATTTT; CDR3aa: CASSPSGISTDTQYF; v_gene: TRBV7-6; d_gene: TRBD2; abundance: -; j_gene: TRBJ2-3
CDR3nt: TGTGCCAGCAGCTCCGGACTTTCTGGGGACGAGCAGTACTTC; CDR3aa: CASSSGLSGDEQYF; v_gene: TRBV7-2; d_gene: -; abundance: once; j_gene: TRBJ2-7
CDR3nt: TGTGCCAGCAGCCTGGGATCAAACATTCAGTACTTC; CDR3aa: CASSLGSNIQYF; v_gene: TRBV7-9; d_gene: -; abundance: -; j_gene: TRBJ2-4
CDR3nt: TGCGCCAGCAGTCAAACCGGGACTAGCGGGAGAATCTTATTCGAGCAGTACTTC; CDR3aa: CASSQTGTSGRILFEQYF; v_gene: TRBV10-2; d_gene: TRBD2; abundance: few; j_gene: TRBJ2-7
CDR3nt: TGTGCCACCAGTAGGACAGGGCGCAACGAGCAGTACTTC; CDR3aa: CATSRTGRNEQYF; v_gene: TRBV24-1; d_gene: TRBD1; abundance: many; j_gene: TRBJ2-7
CDR3nt: TGTGCCAGCAGCTTACAGGGGGGGCAGTACAATGAGCAGTTCTTC; CDR3aa: CASSLQGGQYNEQFF; v_gene: TRBV7-9; d_gene: -; abundance: few; j_gene: TRBJ2-1
CDR3nt: TGTGCCAGCAGCTTGGGTGGACAGCAAGAGACCCAGTACTTC; CDR3aa: CASSLGGQQETQYF; v_gene: TRBV11-3; d_gene: -; abundance: -; j_gene: TRBJ2-5
CDR3nt: TGTGCCAGCAGCTTAGCGAATGGAGAGACCCAGTACTTC; CDR3aa: CASSLANGETQYF; v_gene: TRBV7-8; d_gene: -; abundance: -; j_gene: TRBJ2-5
CDR3nt: TGTGCCAGCAGCCCGGCCGTAGACGTCGAGCAGTACTTC; CDR3aa: CASSPAVDVEQYF; v_gene: TRBV7-2; d_gene: -; abundance: few; j_gene: TRBJ2-7
CDR3nt: TGTGCCATCAGTGAGTCGGGGGCTAGCACAGATACGCAGTATTTT; CDR3aa: CAISESGASTDTQYF; v_gene: TRBV10-3; d_gene: -; abundance: medium-sized; j_gene: TRBJ2-3
CDR3nt: TGCGCCAGCAGCTTGGGGAGTTATGCCCAAGAGACCCAGTACTTC; CDR3aa: CASSLGSYAQETQYF; v_gene: TRBV5-1; d_gene: -; abundance: few; j_gene: TRBJ2-5
CDR3nt: TGTGCCAGCAGCTTAAGTTTGGGGCAAGAGACCCAGTACTTC; CDR3aa: CASSLSLGQETQYF; v_gene: TRBV7-6; d_gene: -; abundance: -; j_gene: TRBJ2-5
CDR3nt: TGTGCCAGCAGCGTCCGACTAGCTAATGAGCAGTACTTC; CDR3aa: CASSVRLANEQYF; v_gene: TRBV7-2; d_gene: TRBD2; abundance: -; j_gene: TRBJ2-5
CDR3nt: TGTGCTAGCAGCTCCGGACTAGTAGAGACCCAGTACTTC; CDR3aa: CASSSGLVETQYF; v_gene: TRBV7-6; d_gene: TRBD2; abundance: -; j_gene: TRBJ2-5
CDR3nt: TGCGCCAGCAGTCAGACACTTGGGTGGGAAGCTTTCTTT; CDR3aa: CASSQTLGWEAFF; v_gene: TRBV23-1; d_gene: -; abundance: few; j_gene: TRBJ1-1
CDR3nt: TGTGCCATCACCAGAACTAGCGGGGGGCCTCGAGATACGCAGTATTTT; CDR3aa: CAITRTSGGPRDTQYF; v_gene: TRBV10-3; d_gene: TRBD2; abundance: -; j_gene: TRBJ2-3
CDR3nt: TGCAGCGTTCCCACCTACAATGAGCAGTTCTTC; CDR3aa: CSVPTYNEQFF; v_gene: TRBV29-1; d_gene: -; abundance: many; j_gene: TRBJ2-1
CDR3nt: TGTGCCAGCAGCTTCGGCGGGAGCAATGAGCAGTTCTTC; CDR3aa: CASSFGGSNEQFF; v_gene: TRBV7-2; d_gene: TRBD2; abundance: once; j_gene: TRBJ2-1
CDR3nt: TGTGCCAGCAGACGGAGACAGGGATTCGGGAACACCGGGGAGCTGTTTTTT; CDR3aa: CASRRRQGFGNTGELFF; v_gene: TRBV6-1; d_gene: TRBD1; abundance: many; j_gene: TRBJ2-2
CDR3nt: TGTGCCAGCAGCTTAGGATCGGCATATTCCTACAATGAGCAGTACTTC; CDR3aa: CASSLGSAYSYNEQYF; v_gene: TRBV7-9; d_gene: -; abundance: -; j_gene: TRBJ2-5
CDR3nt: TGTGCCAGCAGCTTAGCTACTCAGACAGGGCACGGCTACACCTTC; CDR3aa: CASSLATQTGHGYTF; v_gene: TRBV7-9; d_gene: TRBD1; abundance: -; j_gene: TRBJ1-2
CDR3nt: TGTGCCAGCAGCAAAACTGGGACCTACGAGCAGTACTTC; CDR3aa: CASSKTGTYEQYF; v_gene: TRBV7-6; d_gene: -; abundance: few; j_gene: TRBJ2-7
CDR3nt: TGTGCCAGCACTCGGACTAGCGGGAGTCAGGATACGCAGTATTTT; CDR3aa: CASTRTSGSQDTQYF; v_gene: TRBV28; d_gene: TRBD2; abundance: -; j_gene: TRBJ2-3
CDR3nt: TGTGCCAGCACACTAGGAGGGGGTTTAAATGAAAAACTGTTTTTT; CDR3aa: CASTLGGGLNEKLFF; v_gene: TRBV28; d_gene: -; abundance: -; j_gene: TRBJ1-4
CDR3nt: TGTGCCAGCAGCTTACCTGAGGGAGGCACAGATACGCAGTATTTT; CDR3aa: CASSLPEGGTDTQYF; v_gene: TRBV7-9; d_gene: -; abundance: medium-sized; j_gene: TRBJ2-3
CDR3nt: TGTGCCAGCAGTTTTAACAGCGTAACCTACGAGCAGTACTTC; CDR3aa: CASSFNSVTYEQYF; v_gene: TRBV28; d_gene: -; abundance: many; j_gene: TRBJ2-7
CDR3nt: TGTGCCAGCAGCTCAGACTTGTTCTCCTACAATGAGCAGTTCTTC; CDR3aa: CASSSDLFSYNEQFF; v_gene: TRBV7-2; d_gene: -; abundance: -; j_gene: TRBJ2-1
CDR3nt: TGTGCCAGCAGTGTGGACGGAGGAAAAGAGACCCAGTACTTC; CDR3aa: CASSVDGGKETQYF; v_gene: TRBV28; d_gene: -; abundance: -; j_gene: TRBJ2-5
CDR3nt: TGTGCCAGTAGTTCCGGGCACGGCACTGAAGCTTTCTTT; CDR3aa: CASSSGHGTEAFF; v_gene: TRBV19; d_gene: -; abundance: many; j_gene: TRBJ1-1
CDR3nt: TGTGCCAGCAGCTTAATGGGGACTAGCGGAGGCCCCGATACGCAGTATTTT; CDR3aa: CASSLMGTSGGPDTQYF; v_gene: TRBV7-3; d_gene: TRBD2; abundance: -; j_gene: TRBJ2-3
CDR3nt: TGTGCCAGCAGCTCCCTGTGGGGGGGGACCGAGACCCAGTACTTC; CDR3aa: CASSSLWGGTETQYF; v_gene: TRBV5-4; d_gene: TRBD2; abundance: -; j_gene: TRBJ2-5
CDR3nt: TGTGCCAGCGGTGGTAGCTCCTACGAGCAGTACTTC; CDR3aa: CASGGSSYEQYF; v_gene: TRBV28; d_gene: -; abundance: -; j_gene: TRBJ2-7
CDR3nt: TGTGCCAGCAGGCGGACAGGGGGTTTCAACTACGAGCAGTACTTC; CDR3aa: CASRRTGGFNYEQYF; v_gene: TRBV12-3/TRBV12-4; d_gene: TRBD1; abundance: -; j_gene: TRBJ2-7
CDR3nt: TGCGCCAGCAGCTTAGAAAGCGGGAGGGCCTACGAGCAGTACTTC; CDR3aa: CASSLESGRAYEQYF; v_gene: TRBV5-1; d_gene: TRBD2; abundance: many; j_gene: TRBJ2-7
CDR3nt: TGTGCCAGCAGACTTAGCGGGTTTTACAATGAGCAGTTCTTC; CDR3aa: CASRLSGFYNEQFF; v_gene: TRBV3-1; d_gene: TRBD2; abundance: -; j_gene: TRBJ2-1
CDR3nt: TGTGCCAGCAGCCCAACGACAGGAACCCTTTACGAGCAGTACTTC; CDR3aa: CASSPTTGTLYEQYF; v_gene: TRBV6-5; d_gene: -; abundance: -; j_gene: TRBJ2-7
CDR3nt: TGTGCCAGCAGCTTAATGCGCGGAGACAGGGCCCACACCGGGGAGCTGTTTTTT; CDR3aa: CASSLMRGDRAHTGELFF; v_gene: TRBV7-6; d_gene: TRBD1; abundance: few; j_gene: TRBJ2-2
CDR3nt: TGTGCCAGCAGTAGACCGGGACAGGGGGCCACTGAAGCTTTCTTT; CDR3aa: CASSRPGQGATEAFF; v_gene: TRBV12-3/TRBV12-4; d_gene: TRBD1; abundance: -; j_gene: TRBJ1-1
CDR3nt: TGTGCCAGCAGCTCCTGGACAGTGAGCTCCTACAATGAGCAGTTCTTC; CDR3aa: CASSSWTVSSYNEQFF; v_gene: TRBV7-9; d_gene: -; abundance: many; j_gene: TRBJ2-1
CDR3nt: TGTGCCAGCAGCTTAGCCGCGGGCGCTAATGAGCAGTTCTTC; CDR3aa: CASSLAAGANEQFF; v_gene: TRBV7-9; d_gene: -; abundance: -; j_gene: TRBJ2-1